The source of this TCR beta chain is a study of blood T cell repertoires in COVID-19 (TCRdb year 2020). Context from the whole study: For ImmuneRACE Cohort 3, a participant was defined as recovered based on two consecutive negative NP/OP PCR tests, clearance by a healthcare professional, or resolution of symptoms. Samples covering the acute and convalescent phases of COVID-19 were provided by collaborators in the United States, Italy and Spain. The prospective study material was composed of cDNA or gDNA derived from T cells, B-cell-depleted T cells, or PBMCs. The dataset comprised deeply sampled blood TCRbeta repertoires from subjects exposed to, actively infected with, or recovered from COVID-19. The repertoires were released in a freely available public database intended as a resource for research on the immune response to SARS-CoV-2. Samples were obtained from the ongoing ImmuneRACE study (first 160 participants) and from some 1,200 subjects provided by 6 global collaborators. The sample metadata nearly always contained a de-identified subject ID, COVID-19 status, age in years and sex. HLA class I and class II types, where available, came from metadata supplied by the sample provider rather than from assay-based typing.

Spanning cysteine to phenylalanine, the CDR3 consists of 14 amino acids. The read is trimmed to its CDR3 DNA, 42 bases read in frame from base 1. V lost 6 bases and J lost 4 bases; the stretch between them is 15 bases long. CDR1 and CDR2 are read off the germline V gene as MNHEY and SVGAGI. As to this clone: Its cognate antigen has yet to be identified. No much larger clonotype is one base removed from it; base qualities were not supplied.

General study outcomes and caveats: The amount of clinical and demographic metadata varied by source and participant and was provided uncurated.

TCRbeta CDR3 regions were amplified from genomic DNA using the immunoSEQ Assay, a bias-controlled multiplex PCR. As for the original processing: Nucleated cell counts per sample were estimated from amplification of reference gene primers within the assay. To quantify the absolute abundance of each unique TCRbeta CDR3 rearrangement, sequence reads were collapsed and filtered. For each sample, productive Simpson clonality was calculated as the square root of Simpson's diversity index over productive rearrangements. In its TCRdb copy, this immuneACCESS table keeps in-frame sequences only and misses some clones. Where compared with another copy, unresolved V genes explain less than half of these, and the others have no known cause. V and J calls and clone size come straight from that table; D and trimming were deduced from the DNA. The sample table shows roughly 150,000 clones, and 84% are seen once. The top ten constitute more than 3% of the sample.

Participants in the prospective study were enrolled through a virtual design, were aged 18 to 89 years, and lived in under 25 United States geographic areas. In the prospective study, participants were assigned to cohorts based on the clinical history participants reported in a screening survey and a study questionnaire. In the prospective study, whole blood, serum and a nasopharyngeal or oropharyngeal swab were collected from each participant by mobile phlebotomists. Participants in the prospective study had the option to provide additional blood draws and questionnaires over a 2-month period. Before DNA extraction, blood samples from the prospective study were shipped at room temperature or frozen.

The sequenced sample was PBMCs or T cells enriched from blood (not recorded which). The clonotype originates from a man aged 45-65 years in a cohort exposed to, infected with or recovered from COVID-19 (not recorded which). Here the chain combines TRBV6-5 and TRBJ2-5, with a tentative D gene TRBD2 over 7 matching bases. For the CDR3, the sequence is CASSIWGGLETQYF. The bases read TGTGCCAGCAGCATCTGGGGGGGCTTAGAGACCCAGTACTTC.